This T cell receptor beta chain is drawn from a study of neurological immune-mediated disorders. The study's findings and limits: HTLV-1-associated myelopathy ranked highest for TCR clonal expansion and multiple sclerosis lowest, beneath healthy controls. Private repertoires in all groups were suggested by the absence of shared CDR3 amino acid sequences among expanded clones across subjects.

Time point given: longitudinal time-point 2. The unsorted libraries were produced from 2 million PBMCs held at -80 C. This clonotype was detected ten times or more. Its antigen is still unknown. The cDNA was generated through 5'RACE incorporating 10-nucleotide random UMIs. TCRdb analysed the 5' RACE reads with MiXCR anew, one entry per CDR3 protein. Altogether 60,000 to 75,000 distinct CDR3 sequences are present, roughly 10% being singletons, with the ten largest covering 12%. V was cut by 7 bases and J by 2 bases, with 15 bases left in between. CDR1 and CDR2 (germline): SQVTM, ANQGSEA. This CDR3 spans 13 amino acids.

The clonotype was recovered from a man aged 25 to 45 in good health. The chain links TRBV29-1 to TRBJ2-7, with D perhaps matching TRBD1 (6 bases). The sample comprised PBMCs. Written as DNA, the CDR3 is TGCAGCGCCTCACCCGGGACACCCTACGAGCAGTACTTC. This sequence encodes CSASPGTPYEQYF.